Listed here are 23 T cell receptor beta chains from one sample, sequenced in a study of T-cell reconstitution after alpha-beta-depleted transplantation in children. Unique molecular identifiers were used to barcode this TCRbeta library. TCRdb processed the PCR reads anew with MiXCR; each CDR3 protein has one entry. The data hold around 360,000 distinct CDR3 sequences, with 10% to 13% observed a single time. This material consisted of PBMCs from the stem cell graft donor, taken from the stem cell graft. The receptors shown here come from a human donor who donated a stem cell graft to a child with acute lymphoblastic leukemia.

The V gene is TRBV7-3, the J gene TRBJ2-1; 8 nucleotides align to TRBD1. This CDR3 spans 17 amino acids. Germline CDR1 is SGHTA and CDR2 is FQGTGA. V lost 6 bases to trimming and J lost 6 bases; unmatched junction nucleotides: 16. Here the CDR3 DNA reads TGTGCCAGCAGGCCTGACAGGGGCCACCCTGGGGGCAATGAGCAGTTCTTC. This gives the protein CASRPDRGHPGGNEQFF.

The rearrangement joins TRBV7-9 to TRBJ2-1; D gene uncertain. The V end lost 0 bases, the J end lost 5 bases, and 8 bases lay between the germline ends. CDR1 and CDR2 from the germline V gene are SEHNR and FQNEAQ (reference sequence). This CDR3 is built from 14 residues. CDR3 bases: TGTGCCAGCAGCTTAGCTGCAGCGAACAATGAGCAGTTCTTC. Its protein product is CASSLAAANNEQFF.

This clonotype was observed a handful of times. The chain is built from TRBV9 and TRBJ2-7, with D uncertain. CDR3 length equals 17 residues. In germline, CDR1 is SGDLS, CDR2 YYNGEE. V lost 0 bases and J 0 bases, leaving 16 bases between the germline ends. As DNA, the CDR3 is TGTGCCAGCAGCGTAGACCCGGCTAACCCCTTCTCCTACGAGCAGTACTTC. It specifies CASSVDPANPFSYEQYF. Using reference TRBV9 and TRBJ2-7 for the parts outside the CDR3, the full variable domain is DSGVTQTPKHLITATGQRVTLRCSPRSGDLSVYWYQQSLDQGLQFLIQYYNGEERAKGNILERFSAQQFPDLHSELNLSSLELGDSALYFCASSVDPANPFSYEQYFGPGTRLTVT.

This clonotype has at least ten counts. The chain is built from TRBV12-3 or TRBV12-4 and TRBJ1-1; a weak D match, TRBD1 (5 bases). The CDR3 is 14 residues long. The V and J ends lost 4 bases and 0 bases respectively, with 9 bases between them. The CDR3, as DNA: TGTGCCAGCAGTTGGCAGGGTTTGAACACTGAAGCTTTCTTT. This sequence encodes CASSWQGLNTEAFF.

The chain links TRBV7-9 to TRBJ2-3, with a possible D match to TRBD2 (6 bases). Germline V gene data show CDR1 as SEHNR and CDR2 as FQNEAQ (reference sequence). Trimming took 7 bases from V and 1 from J, leaving 18 bases between them. The CDR3 runs to 16 residues. The CDR3 coding sequence is TGTGCCAGCACAACCGGGGCGGGATTGGGCACAGATACGCAGTATTTT. This encodes CASTTGAGLGTDTQYF. Combining the CDR3 with reference TRBV7-9 and TRBJ2-3 gives the whole variable domain DTGVSQNPRHKITKRGQNVTFRCDPISEHNRLYWYRQTLGQGPEFLTYFQNEAQLEKSRLLSDRFSAERPKGSFSTLEIQRTEQGDSAMYLCASTTGAGLGTDTQYFGPGTRLTVL.

The V and J genes are TRBV2 and TRBJ2-1, with 12 positions matching TRBD2. This CDR3 is built from 16 residues. The V gene's germline CDR1 is SNHLY and CDR2 FYNNEI. Unmatched junction bases numbered 9, after V lost 4 bases and J lost 8 bases. CDR3 residues: CASSGPGLAGLDEQFF. As DNA, the CDR3 is TGTGCCAGCAGTGGACCGGGACTAGCGGGCTTGGATGAGCAGTTCTTC. The full variable domain, in which reference TRBV2 and TRBJ2-1 provide the parts outside the CDR3, is EPEVTQTPSHQVTQMGQEVILRCVPISNHLYFYWYRQILGQKVEFLVSFYNNEISEKSEIFDDQFSVERPDGSNFTLKIRSTKLEDSAMYFCASSGPGLAGLDEQFFGPGTRLTVL.

The rearrangement uses TRBV6-2 or TRBV6-3 and TRBJ2-7; TRBD2 agrees at 10 bases. CDR1 is MNHEY, CDR2 SVGEGT, per germline. The CDR3 is 16 amino acids. V lost 5 bases, J lost 2 bases, and 9 bases stayed unmatched. Here the CDR3 reads CASSTLRTSGTYEQYF. CDR3 DNA: TGTGCCAGCAGTACCCTTCGGACTAGCGGCACCTACGAGCAGTACTTC.

This clonotype was seen at least ten times. The chain combines TRBV29-1 with TRBJ2-7; TRBD1 agrees at 9 bases. V lost 3 bases and J lost 4; bases outside the gene matches: 4. The CDR3 extends over 13 amino acids. CDR1 and CDR2 (germline): SQVTM, ANQGSEA. The CDR3 region is CSVDSGTGYEQYF. CDR3 DNA: TGCAGCGTTGATTCCGGGACAGGGTACGAGCAGTACTTC.

This clonotype was seen at least ten times. The chain employs TRBV28 and TRBJ1-1; 7 bases agree with TRBD1. With 5 bases clipped from V and 6 bases from J, the junction kept 3 bases outside the gene matches. Germline CDR1 reads MDHEN; CDR2 reads SYDVKM. This CDR3 contains 12 residues. The CDR3 DNA is TGTGCCAGCAGTAGGGGGCTTGCTGAAGCTTTCTTT. It translates to CASSRGLAEAFF.

This clonotype was counted ten times or more. The chain joins TRBV28 to TRBJ2-7; D is undetermined. The CDR3 consists of 14 residues. V was trimmed by 2 bases and J by 0 bases, leaving 8 bases between them. The germline V gene has CDR1 MDHEN and CDR2 SYDVKM. CDR3 in amino acids: CASSLGVYSYEQYF. For the CDR3, the DNA is TGTGCCAGCAGTTTAGGGGTTTACTCCTACGAGCAGTACTTC.

CDR3 DNA: TGCGCCAGCAGCCAAGGATCGGGACAGATCTATGGCTACACCTTC. It yields the protein CASSQGSGQIYGYTF. This chain joins TRBV4-1 and TRBJ1-2; 7 bases fit TRBD1. V shed 1 base, J shed 4 bases, and the junction held 6 bases outside the gene matches. The germline V gene encodes CDR1 MGHRA and CDR2 YSYEKL. The CDR3 length is 15 residues.

This clonotype was observed a handful of times. J is TRBJ2-2 and V is TRBV5-5, with D perhaps TRBD2 (6 bases). V dropped 1 base and J dropped 3 bases, with 13 bases sitting between them. Germline V lookup: CDR1 SGHKS, CDR2 YYEKEE (reference sequence). CDR3 length: 16 amino acids. CDR3 amino acids: CASSLKAGGDTGELFF. CDR3 bases: TGTGCCAGCAGCTTGAAGGCCGGAGGGGACACCGGGGAGCTGTTTTTT.

The genes are TRBV4-3 and TRBJ2-1; D might be TRBD2 (5 bases). The CDR3 sequence is 18 residues long. Germline V gene sequence: CDR1 LGHNA, CDR2 YSLEER. The germline V and J ends were trimmed by 0 bases and 2 bases, with 17 bases remaining between them. In DNA, the CDR3 is TGCGCCAGCAGCCAAGATCTCGAAAGCGGAGGCCCCTACAATGAGCAGTTCTTC. This codes for CASSQDLESGGPYNEQFF.

This clonotype was seen many times. This sequence joins TRBV5-1 and TRBJ2-7; the match to TRBD1 covers 7 bases. The J segment lost 0 bases and the V segment lost 4 bases, leaving 7 bases of the junction unmatched. The CDR3 runs 15 residues. Germline CDR1 reads SGHRS; CDR2 reads YFSETQ. CDR3 amino acids: CASSPQGQSSYEQYF. Written as DNA, the CDR3 is TGCGCCAGCAGCCCACAGGGACAGAGCTCCTACGAGCAGTACTTC.

This clonotype has only a few counts. Sequence at one end of the junction differs from germline and may be a read error. The chain uses TRBV9 and TRBJ2-5; 9 positions match TRBD2. This CDR3 has 18 residues. Per the germline V gene, CDR1 is SGDLS and CDR2 is YYNGEE. CDR3 sequence (DNA): TGTGCCAGCAGCCCCCGTGGTAGCGGGAGTCTCATCGGAGAGATCCAGTACTTC. It yields the protein CASSPRGSGSLIGEIQYF.

This CDR3 is CASSLLRTTPNYGYTF. The CDR3 DNA sequence: TGCGCCAGCAGCTTGTTGCGGACTACGCCAAACTATGGCTACACCTTC. The chain links TRBV5-1 to TRBJ1-2; D ambiguous. This CDR3 has 16 amino acids. Trimming pared 1 base from V and 2 bases from J, leaving 15 bases between. Germline CDR1 reads SGHRS; CDR2 reads YFSETQ.

This clonotype has at least ten counts. This chain connects TRBV9 to TRBJ2-3; TRBD1 is a possible D gene (5 bases). CDR3 length equals 14 residues. CDR1 and CDR2 (germline): SGDLS, YYNGEE. V lost 0 bases and J lost 4, with 9 bases in between. This chain's CDR3 is CASSVGRVPDTQYF. CDR3 DNA: TGTGCCAGCAGCGTAGGCAGGGTCCCAGATACGCAGTATTTT. Full variable domain (rest looked up from reference TRBV9 and TRBJ2-3): DSGVTQTPKHLITATGQRVTLRCSPRSGDLSVYWYQQSLDQGLQFLIQYYNGEERAKGNILERFSAQQFPDLHSELNLSSLELGDSALYFCASSVGRVPDTQYFGPGTRLTVL.

This chain connects TRBV12-3 or TRBV12-4 to TRBJ2-5, with 8 bases that match TRBD1. CDR3 length: 14 amino acids. J lost 7 bases, V lost 4 bases, and 8 bases had no gene match. In DNA form, the CDR3 reads TGTGCCAGCAGTTCCGACAGGGGAGGAGGGACCCAGTACTTC. Protein sequence: CASSSDRGGGTQYF.

The chain is built from TRBV5-6 and TRBJ2-1; D is possibly TRBD2 (6 bases). The CDR3 runs 15 residues. Germline V gene data show CDR1 as SGHDT and CDR2 as YYEEEE. Deletions cut 4 bases from V and 4 bases from J, with 15 bases between. This chain's CDR3 is CASSVLLEGYNEQFF. CDR3 DNA: TGTGCCAGCAGCGTACTACTGGAGGGTTACAATGAGCAGTTCTTC.

In this sample, this clonotype turned up many times. The chain is built from TRBV10-2 and TRBJ2-1; TRBD2 matches at 10 bases. The CDR3 consists of 17 residues. Trimming cost V 6 bases and J 8 bases; bases outside gene matches: 16. Per the germline V gene, CDR1 is WSHSY and CDR2 is SAAADI. The CDR3 DNA reads as TGCGCCAGCAGGCCCTACAAGGGGACTAGCGCGACCGATGAGCAGTTCTTC. It is translated as CASRPYKGTSATDEQFF.

This clonotype appeared many times. The chain joins TRBV12-3 or TRBV12-4 to TRBJ2-5, with TRBD1 identical over 7 bases. V was clipped by 4 bases and J by 4 bases; unmatched bases: 6. This CDR3 has 14 residues. CDR3 residues: CASSYQTGRETQYF. The CDR3 bases are TGTGCCAGCAGTTACCAGACAGGGAGAGAGACCCAGTACTTC.

This clonotype was seen a handful of times. V and J are TRBV5-1 and TRBJ1-1; D might be TRBD1 (6 bases). The CDR3 contains 15 residues. V was clipped by 0 bases and J by 6 bases, with 15 bases between them. Germline V gene lookup returns CDR1 SGHRS and CDR2 YFSETQ. CDR3 residues: CASSLGTAYNSEAFF. CDR3 DNA: TGCGCCAGCAGCTTGGGGACAGCCTATAACTCTGAAGCTTTCTTT.

This clonotype has just a few counts. The chain employs TRBV5-1 and TRBJ2-2; TRBD2 agrees at 9 bases. Germline V CDR1 and CDR2: SGHRS, YFSETQ. V lost 7 bases to trimming and J lost 5 bases; unmatched junction nucleotides: 15. CDR3 length: 17 amino acids. CDR3 bases: TGCGCCAGCCAGACCAGCTTAGCGGGAGTAGGGACCGGGGAGCTGTTTTTT. This encodes CASQTSLAGVGTGELFF.